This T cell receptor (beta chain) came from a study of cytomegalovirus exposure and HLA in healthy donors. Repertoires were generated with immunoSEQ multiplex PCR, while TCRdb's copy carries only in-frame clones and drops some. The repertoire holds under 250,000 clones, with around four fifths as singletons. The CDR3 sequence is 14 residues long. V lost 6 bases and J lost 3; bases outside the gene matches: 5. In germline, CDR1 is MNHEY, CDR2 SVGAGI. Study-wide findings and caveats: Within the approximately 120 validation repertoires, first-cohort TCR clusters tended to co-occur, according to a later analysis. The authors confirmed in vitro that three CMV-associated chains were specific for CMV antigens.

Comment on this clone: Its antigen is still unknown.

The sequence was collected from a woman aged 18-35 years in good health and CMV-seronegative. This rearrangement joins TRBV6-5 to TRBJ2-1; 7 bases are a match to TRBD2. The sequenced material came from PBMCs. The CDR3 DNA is TGTGCCAGCAGGGGGGGAGGGTTCTACAATGAGCAGTTCTTC. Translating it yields CASRGGGFYNEQFF.